These T cell receptor beta chains were read from a single sample in a study of Ad26.COV2.S vaccination and SARS-CoV-2 variants. Measured with immunoSEQ multiplex PCR; TCRdb has only the in-frame clones, and not every one. Among about 680,000 clones, about 89% were seen once, and the ten largest hold about 1.5%. The specimen comprised peripheral blood, sampled in a trial of Ad26.COV2.S vaccine versus placebo. The origin of the receptors is a person aged 18-65 years who received the Ad26.COV2.S COVID-19 vaccine or a placebo. Each CDR3 is given with its conserved first and last residue. D genes are given only for firm matches. The size entry is marked missing in some rows and otherwise reads once, few, many or a size class.

>TRBV6-2/TRBV6-3|TRBJ1-1|-|-
CASSSYGNTEAFF
TGTGCCAGCAGTTCCTACGGAAACACTGAAGCTTTCTTT
>TRBV5-4|TRBJ1-1|-|once
CASSLAGSLLNTEAFF
TGTGCCAGCAGCTTGGCCGGGAGCCTCCTGAACACTGAAGCTTTCTTT
>TRBV7-9|TRBJ1-6|-|-
CASSLEGNGSPLHF
TGTGCCAGCAGCTTAGAGGGGAATGGTTCACCCCTCCACTTT
>TRBV30|TRBJ1-5|-|-
CAWSAGASQPQHF
TGTGCCTGGAGTGCAGGGGCGAGTCAGCCCCAGCATTTT
>TRBV27|TRBJ2-1|TRBD2|-
CASTLGGSGSAYNEQFF
TGTGCCAGCACCTTGGGGGGTAGCGGGAGCGCCTACAATGAGCAGTTCTTC
>TRBV24-1|TRBJ2-3|-|-
CATGEATDTQYF
TGTGCCACCGGGGAGGCCACAGATACGCAGTATTTT
>TRBV14|TRBJ2-7|-|-
CASSHNEQYF
TGTGCCAGCAGCCATAACGAGCAGTACTTC
>TRBV11-3|TRBJ2-3|-|-
CASSSSFYTDTQYF
TGTGCCAGCAGCTCTTCCTTCTACACGGATACGCAGTATTTT
>TRBV6-5|TRBJ1-1|-|few
CASSDLMGSTEAFF
TGTGCCAGCAGCGACCTTATGGGCTCAACTGAAGCTTTCTTT
>TRBV11-3|TRBJ2-3|TRBD2|once
CASSPSSGGTDTQYF
TGTGCCAGCAGCCCATCTAGCGGGGGGACAGATACGCAGTATTTT
>TRBV7-2|TRBJ2-1|TRBD2|-
CASSSQTGTNNEQFF
TGTGCCAGCAGCTCCCAAACCGGGACTAACAATGAGCAGTTCTTC
>TRBV7-2|TRBJ1-1|-|-
CASSRPNTEAFF
TGTGCCAGCAGCAGGCCGAACACTGAAGCTTTCTTT
>TRBV19|TRBJ1-2|-|-
CASRTRGDYGYTF
TGTGCCAGTAGAACGCGTGGGGACTATGGCTACACCTTC
>TRBV6-5|TRBJ1-1|TRBD1|-
CAIRSKNRGEAFF
TGTGCCATCCGGTCTAAGAACAGGGGCGAAGCTTTCTTT
>TRBV5-1|TRBJ2-1|TRBD2|-
CASSGGLASNEQFF
TGCGCCAGCAGCGGCGGACTAGCGTCGAATGAGCAGTTCTTC
>TRBV10-3|TRBJ1-5|-|once
CAISESVLRDQPQHF
TGTGCCATCAGTGAGTCAGTCCTCCGGGATCAGCCCCAGCATTTT
>TRBV10-1|TRBJ1-2|-|-
CASSESSTRGGYTF
TGCGCCAGCAGTGAGAGCTCCACCCGGGGCGGCTACACCTTC
>TRBV7-9|TRBJ1-6|TRBD1|once
CASSRPGTGNSPLHF
TGTGCCAGCAGCCGCCCCGGGACAGGCAATTCACCCCTCCACTTT
>TRBV5-1|TRBJ2-2|-|-
CASSSSGTRNTGELFF
TGCGCCAGCAGCTCCTCCGGGACAAGGAACACCGGGGAGCTGTTTTTT
>TRBV9|TRBJ1-4|-|-
CASSFQDTDEEKLFF
TGTGCCAGCAGCTTCCAGGACACTGACGAAGAAAAACTGTTTTTT
>TRBV3-1/TRBV3-2|TRBJ1-2|-|few
CASSQDLPGGRIYGYTF
TGTGCCAGCAGCCAAGACCTACCGGGAGGGCGCATCTATGGCTACACCTTC
>TRBV7-3|TRBJ2-6|TRBD1|-
CASSRQGAWGANVLTF
TGTGCCAGCAGCCGACAGGGGGCCTGGGGGGCCAACGTCCTGACTTTC
>TRBV12-5|TRBJ2-2|TRBD2|-
CASGLVLPLAGANTGELFF
TGTGCTAGTGGTTTGGTCCTTCCCCTAGCGGGGGCCAACACCGGGGAGCTGTTTTTT
>TRBV18|TRBJ2-5|TRBD2|-
CASSTLSGGQETQYF
TGTGCCAGCTCAACACTGTCGGGGGGGCAGGAGACCCAGTACTTC
>TRBV30|TRBJ2-7|-|-
CAWSVTRGYEQYF
TGTGCCTGGAGTGTGACAAGGGGTTACGAGCAGTACTTC
>TRBV27|TRBJ1-5|TRBD1|once
CASSLFGQGDQPQHF
TGTGCCAGCAGTTTATTCGGACAGGGCGATCAGCCCCAGCATTTT
>TRBV11-2|TRBJ2-1|TRBD2|-
CASSLDVAGVFRHNEQFF
TGTGCCAGCAGCTTAGATGTAGCGGGAGTGTTTAGGCACAATGAGCAGTTCTTC